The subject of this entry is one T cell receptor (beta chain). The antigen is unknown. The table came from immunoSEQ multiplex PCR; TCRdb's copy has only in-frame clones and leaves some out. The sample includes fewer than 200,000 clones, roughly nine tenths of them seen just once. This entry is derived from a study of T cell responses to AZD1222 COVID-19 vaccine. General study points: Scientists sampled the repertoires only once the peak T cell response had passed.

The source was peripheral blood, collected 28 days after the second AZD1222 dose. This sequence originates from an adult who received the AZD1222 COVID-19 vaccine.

DNA for the CDR3: TGTGCCAGCAGCCTGCGTTGGGGGGGGCAGGTTGAGCAGTTCTTC. This encodes CASSLRWGGQVEQFF. V gene TRBV3-1 (or the pseudogene TRBV3-2) combines with J gene TRBJ2-1; D is possibly TRBD2 (7 bases). The germline CDR1 and CDR2 sequences are LGHDT and YNNKEL (reference sequence). CDR3 size: 15 residues. Deletions cut 4 bases from V and 9 bases from J, with 19 bases between.